This T cell receptor beta chain was sequenced in a study of T cell changes during pregnancy in multiple sclerosis. The repertoire was sequenced with immunoSEQ multiplex PCR; TCRdb's copy has only in-frame clones and lacks some. The sample includes about 130,000 clones, 90% to 98% of them seen just once. V was pared by 4 bases and J by 3 bases, with 1 base of the junction left unmatched. CDR3 size: 13 residues. Per the germline V gene, CDR1 is SNHLY and CDR2 is FYNNEI. The rearrangement uses TRBV2 and TRBJ2-3, with 7 bases aligning to TRBD1. The sequence was obtained from a female donor with multiple sclerosis, enrolled in a pregnancy study. This specimen consisted of peripheral blood, obtained after pregnancy. The CDR3 DNA reads as TGTGCCAGCAGTGTACAGGGGACAGATACGCAGTATTTT. Encoded protein: CASSVQGTDTQYF.